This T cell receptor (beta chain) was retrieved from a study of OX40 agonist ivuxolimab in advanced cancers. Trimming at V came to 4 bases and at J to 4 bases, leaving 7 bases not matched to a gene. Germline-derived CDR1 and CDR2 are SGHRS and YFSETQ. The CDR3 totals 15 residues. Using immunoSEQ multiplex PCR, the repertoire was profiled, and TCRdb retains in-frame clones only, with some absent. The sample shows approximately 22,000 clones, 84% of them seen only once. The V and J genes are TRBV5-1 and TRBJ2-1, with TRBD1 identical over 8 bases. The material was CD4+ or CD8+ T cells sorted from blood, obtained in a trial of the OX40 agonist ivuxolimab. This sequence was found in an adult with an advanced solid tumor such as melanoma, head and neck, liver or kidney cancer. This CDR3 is CASSEGDRPYNEQFF. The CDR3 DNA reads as TGCGCCAGCAGCGAGGGGGACAGGCCGTACAATGAGCAGTTCTTC.